These T cell receptor beta chains were read from a single sample in a study of blood T cells in healthy people across ages. TCRdb reprocessed the 5' RACE reads with MiXCR, giving one entry per CDR3 protein. This sample has roughly 1.4 million distinct CDR3 sequences, with 45% to 70% found just once. Sequenced input: blood. The source is a man aged 18 to 29 in good health. The CDR3 runs from the conserved cysteine through the conserved F or W. The D gene is left open where the match is weak. Clone size is shown for a subset of rows, as once, few, many or a class of expanded clone.

NA	NA	TRBV5-1	TRBJ2-4	TGCGCCAGCAGCTCACCAGGGGAGGGGCAGTACTTC	CASSSPGEGQYF
NA	NA	TRBV12-3/TRBV12-4	TRBJ1-6	TGTGCCAGCAGTTTGGAGGGTCATAATTCACCCCTCCACTTT	CASSLEGHNSPLHF
NA	NA	TRBV12-3/TRBV12-4	TRBJ2-7	TGTGCCAGCAGTCCCCGGCGGGGACCCCCCTACGAGCAGTACTTC	CASSPRRGPPYEQYF
NA	NA	TRBV2	TRBJ2-1	TGTGCCAGCAGTGAAGTTGGGACGGATGAGCAGTTCTTC	CASSEVGTDEQFF
NA	TRBD1	TRBV6-4	TRBJ1-2	TGTGCCAGCAGTGACCTGGCAGGGGGTAGAGGCTACACCTTC	CASSDLAGGRGYTF
NA	TRBD2	TRBV4-1	TRBJ2-1	TGCGCCAGCAGCCCCCGGGCTAGCGGAGATCTTTACAATGAGCAGTTCTTC	CASSPRASGDLYNEQFF
few	NA	TRBV27	TRBJ2-2	TGTGCCAGCAGTTTCCAGGGAGGAACCGGGGAGCTGTTTTTT	CASSFQGGTGELFF
few	TRBD2	TRBV10-2	TRBJ2-4	TGCGCCAGCAGTGAGTCGCTAGCGGGAGGGCCGTGGGCCAAAAACATTCAGTACTTC	CASSESLAGGPWAKNIQYF
NA	NA	TRBV7-9	TRBJ1-4	TGTGCCAGCAGCTACAGTGAGGGGGGTGAAAAACTGTTTTTT	CASSYSEGGEKLFF
few	NA	TRBV2	TRBJ2-1	TGTGCCATCAGATGGGGGATAAAGGGTTACAATGAGCAGTTCTTC	CAIRWGIKGYNEQFF
few	NA	TRBV6-1	TRBJ1-2	TGTGCCAGCCGACAGGATACTGGCTACACCTTC	CASRQDTGYTF
NA	NA	TRBV20-1	TRBJ2-5	TGCAGTGCTAGACGCGGAAGGCCCGGACTGCAAGAGACCCAGTACTTC	CSARRGRPGLQETQYF
NA	NA	TRBV7-9	TRBJ2-5	TGTGCCAGCAGCTTAGCTCAGGCGAAAGTAGAGATCCAGTACTTC	CASSLAQAKVEIQYF
many	NA	TRBV29-1	TRBJ1-5	TGCAGCGTGCAAACAGGGTGGGATCAGCCCCAGCATTTT	CSVQTGWDQPQHF
NA	NA	TRBV28	TRBJ1-5	TGTGCCAGCAGTGCCCGGAGATTCGATCAGCCCCAGCATTTT	CASSARRFDQPQHF
few	TRBD1	TRBV4-1	TRBJ2-5	TGCGCCAGCAGCCAAGATAGGGGGCCTTCCGAGACCCAGTACTTC	CASSQDRGPSETQYF
NA	NA	TRBV7-6	TRBJ1-1	TGTGCCAGCAGCAAGGACAGTAACACTGAAGCTTTCTTT	CASSKDSNTEAFF
NA	NA	TRBV27	TRBJ2-7	TGTGCCAGCAGTGTAACGATCGAAAACTACGAGCAGTACTTC	CASSVTIENYEQYF
NA	NA	TRBV2	TRBJ1-1	TGTGCCAGCAATTGGCAGCGGGGTAAAGCTGAAGCTTTCTTT	CASNWQRGKAEAFF
once	TRBD2	TRBV12-3/TRBV12-4	TRBJ2-3	TGTGCCAGCAGCACAACGACTAGCGGGAGGAGAGATACGCAGTATTTT	CASSTTTSGRRDTQYF
few	NA	TRBV2	TRBJ2-6	TGTGCCAGCAGTGAAGCCAGCCTTCAGCGATACTCTGGGGCCAACGTCCTGACTTTC	CASSEASLQRYSGANVLTF
NA	TRBD2	TRBV29-1	TRBJ2-1	TGCAGCGTTGGTCTCTTGAGCGGGGGGGGCGATGAGCAGTTCTTC	CSVGLLSGGGDEQFF
NA	TRBD1	TRBV2	TRBJ2-7	TGTGCCAGCAAAGTGGGGACAGCCTACGAGCAGTACTTC	CASKVGTAYEQYF
NA	NA	TRBV5-1	TRBJ1-2	TGCGCCAGCAGCTTGGAGGTCTCAAGAGCTAACTATGGCTACACCTTC	CASSLEVSRANYGYTF
NA	NA	TRBV29-1	TRBJ1-1	TGCAGCGTTGCCAGCGCGTCGGGGAGAGCTTTCTTT	CSVASASGRAFF
NA	NA	TRBV28	TRBJ1-4	TGTGCCAGCAGTTCACCGGGCGGGTCTCCTAATGAAAAACTGTTTTTT	CASSSPGGSPNEKLFF
NA	NA	TRBV27	TRBJ1-6	TGTGCCAGCAGTTCAGACGGGTTTAATTCACCCCTCCACTTT	CASSSDGFNSPLHF
NA	NA	TRBV21-1	TRBJ2-5	TGTGCCAGCAGCAAAGGCGGGTTTTGGCGGGGGGGCCAAGAGACCCAGTACTTC	CASSKGGFWRGGQETQYF
NA	NA	TRBV2	TRBJ1-2	TGTGCCAGCACCCTAAGTCGAGGGAGGGGGTATGGCTACACCTTC	CASTLSRGRGYGYTF
NA	TRBD1	TRBV29-1	TRBJ1-1	TGCAGCGTGAGGGACAGTTCCCGGACTGAAGCTTTCTTT	CSVRDSSRTEAFF
few	NA	TRBV6-1	TRBJ1-2	TGTGCCAGCACCGAAACAGGTGTCTATGGCTACACCTTC	CASTETGVYGYTF
few	NA	TRBV4-2	TRBJ2-1	TGTGCCAGCAGCCAAGAAGCCACAGGGAGTCGGAATGAGCAGTTCTTC	CASSQEATGSRNEQFF
few	NA	TRBV21-1	TRBJ1-2	TGTGCCAGCAGCAATGAGATCGGGACAGCAAACCCAACTAACTATGGCTACACCTTC	CASSNEIGTANPTNYGYTF
NA	NA	TRBV20-1	TRBJ2-5	TGCAGTGCTAGAGGAGTAACGGGGACCCCTAAGAAAGAGACCCAGTACTTC	CSARGVTGTPKKETQYF
NA	NA	TRBV24-1	TRBJ2-1	TGTGCCACCAGTTGGGGGCCGGGGGACGTTGAGCAGTTCTTC	CATSWGPGDVEQFF
NA	TRBD1	TRBV7-9	TRBJ1-2	TGTGCCAGCAGCCACCCGGACAGGGGGGTTTGGAACTATGGCTACACCTTC	CASSHPDRGVWNYGYTF
NA	NA	TRBV6-1	TRBJ1-5	TGTGCCAGCAGTGATAAGGGGGTGGGCAATCAGCCCCAGCATTTT	CASSDKGVGNQPQHF
NA	TRBD2	TRBV6-2/TRBV6-3	TRBJ2-7	TGTGCCAGCGGCCCTGTTGGACTAGCGGGAGACGAGCAGTACTTC	CASGPVGLAGDEQYF
NA	TRBD1	TRBV7-9	TRBJ1-2	TGTGCCAGCAGCTCAAACTGGACAGGGGGATATGGCTACACCTTC	CASSSNWTGGYGYTF
NA	NA	TRBV7-9	TRBJ2-3	TGTGCCAGCAGCTCTCCTCTGGAACGCCAAGGCACAGATACGCAGTATTTT	CASSSPLERQGTDTQYF
NA	NA	TRBV5-5	TRBJ1-1	TGTGCCAGCACCTCAGGTTTTGGGAACACTGAAGCTTTCTTT	CASTSGFGNTEAFF
few	TRBD2	TRBV6-2/TRBV6-3	TRBJ2-7	TGTGCCAGCAGTTACTTCGGGCTAGCGGACGAGCAGTACTTC	CASSYFGLADEQYF
NA	TRBD1	TRBV30	TRBJ1-2	TGTGCCGGGAGTGTAGGGGGCCCCCACACCTTC	CAGSVGGPHTF
once	NA	TRBV20-1	TRBJ2-5	TGCAGTGCTAGGGAACCCGGGAAAGCCTCTTGGGAGCAGTACTTC	CSAREPGKASWEQYF
NA	NA	TRBV11-2	TRBJ1-1	TGTGCCAGCACATTGGGTGCGGTGACTGAAGCTTTCTTT	CASTLGAVTEAFF
NA	NA	TRBV5-4	TRBJ1-1	TGTGCCAGCAGCTTGGAGGAGAGTGTGAACACTGAAGCTTTCTTT	CASSLEESVNTEAFF
NA	NA	TRBV20-1	TRBJ1-2	TGCAGTGCTGTAAAACAGGGCAACTATGGCTACACCTTC	CSAVKQGNYGYTF
NA	TRBD2	TRBV20-1	TRBJ2-7	TGCAGTGCTCCCAAGGGTGCGGGGGTCTACGAGCAGTACTTC	CSAPKGAGVYEQYF
NA	NA	TRBV10-2	TRBJ1-6	TGCGCCAGCAGTGAGTCGGGAAGACCCCTCCACTTT	CASSESGRPLHF